What follows are 10 T cell receptor beta chains derived from one specimen sequenced in a study of blood T cell repertoires in COVID-19. This table comes from immunoSEQ multiplex PCR, and its TCRdb copy is limited to in-frame clones, with some not included. The repertoire has 20,000 or so clones, approximately 92% of them found once; the top ten carry approximately 19%. The source material was peripheral blood. The origin of the receptors is a human donor in a cohort sampled during active COVID-19.

The chain links TRBV10-3 to TRBJ2-3; 9 bases map to TRBD2. From germline, CDR1 is ENHRY and CDR2 SYGVKD. The ends lost 5 bases at V and 1 base at J; junction bases unmatched: 10. The CDR3 runs to 17 residues. The CDR3 bases are TGTGCCATCAGTCTGACTAGCGGTGAACATGGCACAGATACGCAGTATTTT. It yields the protein CAISLTSGEHGTDTQYF.

V and J are TRBV19 and TRBJ2-3; 7 nucleotides agree with TRBD2. The V and J ends lost 10 bases and 5 bases, in that order; junction bases with no gene match: 9. There are 13 residues in the CDR3. Germline CDR1 is LNHDA and CDR2 is SQIVND (reference sequence). The CDR3 protein is CATSSGPGDTQYF. The DNA for the CDR3 is TGTGCCACCTCTAGCGGCCCGGGAGATACGCAGTATTTT.

The CDR3 protein is CASSPLGQGHGYTF. CDR3 in DNA: TGTGCCAGCAGCCCCCTCGGACAGGGGCACGGCTACACCTTC. This sequence joins TRBV11-2 and TRBJ1-2; 9 bases are a match to TRBD1. CDR3 length: 14 amino acids. V gave up 5 bases and J gave up 8 bases; unmatched junction bases: 9. CDR1 SGHAT and CDR2 FQNNGV come from the germline V gene.

V gene TRBV27 combines with J gene TRBJ1-6; D remains unclear. V was trimmed by 0 bases and J by 4 bases, leaving 7 bases between them. Germline V gene data show CDR1 as MNHEY and CDR2 as SMNVEV (reference sequence). The CDR3 has 15 residues. The CDR3 DNA is TGTGCCAGCAGTTTATCCAGGACTTATAATTCACCCCTCCACTTT. This codes for CASSLSRTYNSPLHF.

This chain links TRBV27 with TRBJ1-4, with D hard to call. V shed 4 bases and J shed 5 bases, with 11 bases lying between them. Germline V lookup: CDR1 MNHEY, CDR2 SMNVEV (reference sequence). This CDR3 is built from 14 residues. CDR3 residues: CASSSGLRNEKLFF. CDR3 DNA sequence: TGTGCCAGCAGTTCAGGTCTTCGGAATGAAAAACTGTTTTTT.

This rearrangement joins TRBV5-1 to TRBJ1-1; the match to TRBD1 covers 11 bases. V gave up 4 bases and J gave up 11 bases; unmatched junction bases: 13. The CDR3 spans 15 residues. Germline loops: CDR1 SGHRS, CDR2 YFSETQ. The CDR3 region has the DNA TGCGCCAGCAGCCTAGGGACAGGGGGAGTATTGAAGGCTTTCTTT. Residues: CASSLGTGGVLKAFF.

V is TRBV4-2 and J is TRBJ2-7; 9 bases agree with TRBD2. The CDR3 extends over 15 amino acids. V dropped 3 bases and J dropped 2; count of bases not matched to a gene: 5. The germline V gene has CDR1 LGHNA and CDR2 YNFKEQ. CDR3 in DNA: TGTGCCAGCAGCCAGGCCGGGACTAGCCCCTACGAGCAGTACTTC. Amino acids: CASSQAGTSPYEQYF.

This clone is a singleton in its sample. The chain links TRBV10-2 to TRBJ1-2; 7 bases are a match to TRBD1. The length of the CDR3 is 13 residues. Trimming cost V 2 bases and J 8 bases; bases outside gene matches: 5. Looked up from germline, CDR1 is WSHSY and CDR2 is SAAADI. The CDR3 here is CASSEERQGGYTF. For the CDR3, the DNA is TGCGCCAGCAGTGAGGAGAGACAGGGCGGCTACACCTTC.

This clone was counted once. The CDR3 region is CASSYSAPSPNEQYF. The CDR3 DNA sequence: TGTGCCAGCAGTTACTCGGCCCCCTCCCCCAACGAGCAGTACTTC. The chain carries TRBV6-5 and TRBJ2-7, with D unresolved. CDR3 length equals 15 residues. Germline CDR1 reads MNHEY; CDR2 reads SVGAGI. V was cut by 0 bases and J by 5 bases, with 14 bases left in between.

This chain links TRBV2 with TRBJ1-3, with TRBD1 matching over 7 bases. Germline CDR1 and CDR2: SNHLY and FYNNEI. V trimming: 2 bases; J trimming: 2 bases; junction bases outside the gene matches: 6. The CDR3 runs to 16 residues. This chain's CDR3 is CASSERGRETGNTIYF. The CDR3 DNA reads TGTGCCAGCAGTGAAAGGGGGCGAGAGACTGGAAACACCATATATTTT.